This TCR beta chain stems from a study of T cell responses to AZD1222 COVID-19 vaccine. Study findings and constraints: Donors in the cohort were predominantly white British and more often female, and clonal diversity was possibly underestimated. Only 5 to 7 individuals given AZD1222 were seropositive at baseline.

Concerning this clone itself: Its cognate antigen is unknown.

V lost 2 bases to trimming and J lost 5 bases, with 4 bases between them. CDR3 length: 11 amino acids. Looked up from germline, CDR1 is SGHDT and CDR2 is YYEEEE. Generated by immunoSEQ multiplex PCR, the TCRdb table keeps only in-frame clones and is missing some. The table records roughly 100,000 clones, almost 90% of them present only once. The sequences come from peripheral blood, collected on day 0 of AZD1222 vaccination. The chain carries TRBV5-6 and TRBJ1-1; no definite D call. This sequence was found in an adult in good health. The CDR3 DNA is TGTGCCAGCAGCTTTGGGACTGAAGCTTTCTTT. Protein: CASSFGTEAFF. Full variable domain (rest looked up from reference TRBV5-6 and TRBJ1-1): DAGVTQSPTHLIKTRGQQVTLRCSPKSGHDTVSWYQQALGQGPQFIFQYYEEEERQRGNFPDRFSGHQFPNYSSELNVNALLLGDSALYLCASSFGTEAFFGQGTRLTVV.